The 5 T cell receptor beta chains given below trace back to one sample, sequenced in a study of neurological immune-mediated disorders. TCRdb used MiXCR to reprocess the 5' RACE reads, holding one entry per CDR3 protein. The table records tens of thousands of distinct CDR3 sequences, 3.8% of them present only once. The sequencing sample was made of PBMCs. The origin of the receptors is a man younger than 45 with multiple sclerosis.

The chain uses TRBV3-1 and TRBJ2-4, with 9 bases matching TRBD1. CDR1 LGHDT and CDR2 YNNKEL come from the germline V gene (reference sequence). J lost 0 bases, V lost 4 bases, and 13 bases had no gene match. CDR3 length equals 19 residues. As DNA, the CDR3 is TGTGCCAGCAGCCCACCTCCCGGGACAGGGAGGGGAGCCAAAAACATTCAGTACTTC. It specifies CASSPPPGTGRGAKNIQYF.

This clonotype was seen repeatedly, ten times or more. The V gene is TRBV25-1, the J gene TRBJ2-3; possibly TRBD1 for D (6 bases). V shed 4 bases and J shed 2 bases, with 13 bases lying between them. The germline V gene encodes CDR1 MGHDK and CDR2 SYGVNS. The CDR3 totals 15 residues. CDR3 residues: CASSGSDRHTDTQYF. The CDR3 bases are TGTGCCAGCAGTGGGTCGGACAGACACACAGATACGCAGTATTTT.

This clonotype was found many times. The CDR3 loop is CASSAFPGTGATQPQHF. The DNA of the CDR3 is TGTGCCAGCAGCGCCTTTCCCGGGACAGGGGCCACCCAGCCCCAGCATTTT. This chain uses TRBV9 with TRBJ1-5, with 10 bases lining up with TRBD1. The CDR3 totals 17 residues. Germline CDR1 and CDR2: SGDLS and YYNGEE. The V and J ends lost 3 bases and 7 bases, in that order; junction bases with no gene match: 13.

A few counts support this clonotype. A much bigger clone sits one base away, suggesting this may be a read error. This chain links TRBV21-1 with TRBJ1-2; the tabulated D call, TRBD1, remains unverified against the DNA. TRBV21-1 is listed as a pseudogene. CDR3 length: 10 residues. CDR3 bases: TGTGCCAGAAGCGGCCTGTTCTACACCTTC. It translates to CARSGLFYTF.

This clonotype was detected many times. The rearrangement links TRBV7-2 to TRBJ2-1; D ambiguous. Germline V lookup: CDR1 SGHTA, CDR2 FQGNSA. This CDR3 is 13 amino acids long. V lost 0 bases and J lost 10, with 10 bases in between. CDR3 amino acids: CASSLASAVEQFF. CDR3 coding DNA: TGTGCCAGCAGCTTAGCCTCGGCAGTGGAGCAGTTCTTC.